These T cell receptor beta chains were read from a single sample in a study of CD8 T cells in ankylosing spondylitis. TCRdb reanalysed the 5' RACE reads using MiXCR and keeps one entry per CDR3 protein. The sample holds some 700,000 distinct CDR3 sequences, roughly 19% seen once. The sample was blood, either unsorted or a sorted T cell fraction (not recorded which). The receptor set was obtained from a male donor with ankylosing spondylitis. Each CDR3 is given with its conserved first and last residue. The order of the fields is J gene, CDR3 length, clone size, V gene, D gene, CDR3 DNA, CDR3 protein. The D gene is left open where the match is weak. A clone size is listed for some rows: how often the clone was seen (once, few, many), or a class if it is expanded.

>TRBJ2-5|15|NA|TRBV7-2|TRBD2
TGTGCCAGCAGCCCCCGGACTAGCGGGAGTGAGACCCAGTACTTC
CASSPRTSGSETQYF
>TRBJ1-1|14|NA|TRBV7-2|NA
TGTGCCAGCAGCCCCGGCAGGGCCCCTTCTGAAGCTTTCTTT
CASSPGRAPSEAFF
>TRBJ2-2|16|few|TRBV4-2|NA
TGTGCCAGCAGCCAAGTGGAGGCAGGGAACACCGGGGAGCTGTTTTTT
CASSQVEAGNTGELFF
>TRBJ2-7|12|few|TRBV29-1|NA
TGCAGCGTTGCCCCGGGATACCAGGGGCAGTACTTC
CSVAPGYQGQYF
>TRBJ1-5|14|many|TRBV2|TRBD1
TGTGCCAGCAGCTGGACAGGGGGCAATCAGCCCCAGCATTTT
CASSWTGGNQPQHF
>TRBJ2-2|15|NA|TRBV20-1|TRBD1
TGCAGTGCTAGAGATCACGACAGGGGCACCGGGGAGCTGTTTTTT
CSARDHDRGTGELFF
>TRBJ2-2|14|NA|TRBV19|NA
TGTGCCAGTAGATGGCAGCCAAACACCGGGGAGCTGTTTTTT
CASRWQPNTGELFF
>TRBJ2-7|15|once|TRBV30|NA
TGTGCCTGGAGTTCCCGACACAGCTACTCCTACGAGCAGTACTTC
CAWSSRHSYSYEQYF
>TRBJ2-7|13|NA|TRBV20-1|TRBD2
TGCAGTGCTCAGCAGCGGGAGCCCTGGGAGCAGTACTTC
CSAQQREPWEQYF
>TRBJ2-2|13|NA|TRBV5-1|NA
TGCGCCAGCAGCTTGGCCCGGCCCGGGGAGCTGTTTTTT
CASSLARPGELFF
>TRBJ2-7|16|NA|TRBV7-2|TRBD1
TGTGCCAGCAGCCGGGGTCCGGGGACAGGGGAATACGAGCAGTACTTC
CASSRGPGTGEYEQYF
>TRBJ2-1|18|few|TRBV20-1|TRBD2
TGCAGTGCCACCTTTAGGACTAGCGGGAGGAGAGCTCACAATGAGCAGTTCTTC
CSATFRTSGRRAHNEQFF
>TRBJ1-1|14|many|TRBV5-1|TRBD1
TGCGCCAGCAGCCCGGGACAGTCGAACACTGAAGCTTTCTTT
CASSPGQSNTEAFF
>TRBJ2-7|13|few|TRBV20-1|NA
TGCAGTGCTTTATCCAGGGCCTCCTACGAGCAGTACTTC
CSALSRASYEQYF
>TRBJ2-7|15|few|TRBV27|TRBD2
TGTGCCAGCAGCTCGCGCGGGACTAGCGGATACGAGCAGTACTTC
CASSSRGTSGYEQYF
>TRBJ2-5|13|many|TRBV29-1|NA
TGCAGCGTTGATATAGTGTACCAAGAGACCCAGTACTTC
CSVDIVYQETQYF
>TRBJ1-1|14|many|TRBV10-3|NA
TGTGCCATCAGCCACGACTTGGGGAACACTGAAGCTTTCTTT
CAISHDLGNTEAFF
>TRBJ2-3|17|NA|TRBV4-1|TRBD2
TGCGCCAGCAGCCGCTTACCGGGACTAGCTAACACAGATACGCAGTATTTT
CASSRLPGLANTDTQYF
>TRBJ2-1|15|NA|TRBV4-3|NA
TGCGCCAGCAGCCAAGATAGGCTAGCGTGGAATGAGCAGTTCTTC
CASSQDRLAWNEQFF
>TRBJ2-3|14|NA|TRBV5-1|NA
TGCGCCAGCAGGGAAGCGGATAGCACAGATACGCAGTATTTT
CASREADSTDTQYF
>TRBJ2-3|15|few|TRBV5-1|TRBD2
TGCGCCAGCAGCTGGGCGGGAGTGAGCACAGATACGCAGTATTTT
CASSWAGVSTDTQYF
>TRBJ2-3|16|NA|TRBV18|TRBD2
TGTGCCAGCTCACCGGCGGGAGGACAGAACACAGATACGCAGTATTTT
CASSPAGGQNTDTQYF
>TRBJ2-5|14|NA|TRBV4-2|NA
TGTGCCAGCAGCCAAGTCCACGGGGAGGAGACCCAGTACTTC
CASSQVHGEETQYF
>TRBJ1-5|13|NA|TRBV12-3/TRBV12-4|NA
TGTGCCAGCAGTTTTGAGGGCAATCAGCCCCGGCATTTT
CASSFEGNQPRHF
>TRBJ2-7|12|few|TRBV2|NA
TGTGCCAGCAGTGAAGCGCTTTACGAGCAGTACTTC
CASSEALYEQYF
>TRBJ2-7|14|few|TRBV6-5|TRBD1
TGTGCCAGCAGTTCCTCCGGGACAGGTAACGAGCAGTACTTC
CASSSSGTGNEQYF
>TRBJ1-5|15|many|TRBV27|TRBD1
TGTGCCAGCAGGCCAGGGGGCGGAAGCAATCAGCCCCAGCATTTT
CASRPGGGSNQPQHF
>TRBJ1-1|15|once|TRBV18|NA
TGTGCCAGCTCACCTCGGGAGGCCCTGAACACTGAAGCTTTCTTT
CASSPREALNTEAFF
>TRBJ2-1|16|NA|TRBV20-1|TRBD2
TGCAGTGCTAGGAGTGCGGGGGAGGGCTCCTACAATGAGCAGTTCTTC
CSARSAGEGSYNEQFF
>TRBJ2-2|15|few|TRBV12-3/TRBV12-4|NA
TGTGCCAGCAGCCCTTCTAGACCCAACACCGGGGAGCTGTTTTTT
CASSPSRPNTGELFF
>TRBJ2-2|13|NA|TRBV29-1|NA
TGCAGCGTTGGTCGGACGAACACCGGGGAGCTGTTTTTT
CSVGRTNTGELFF
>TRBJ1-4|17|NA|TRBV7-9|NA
TGTGCCAGCAGCTTAGTTTGGGGGGCAGTGACTAATGAAAAACTGTTTTTT
CASSLVWGAVTNEKLFF
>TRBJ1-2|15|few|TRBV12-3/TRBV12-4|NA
TGTGCCAGCAGTTTTGGCGGGCCTCTCGTGAGTGGCTACACCTTC
CASSFGGPLVSGYTF
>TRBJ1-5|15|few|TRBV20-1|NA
TGCAGTGCCCTCAGTGATACGTATAGCAATCAGCCCCAGCATTTT
CSALSDTYSNQPQHF
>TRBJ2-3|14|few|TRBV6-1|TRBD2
TGTGCCAGCAGTCTGGAGCGGGGATGGGATACGCAGTATTTT
CASSLERGWDTQYF
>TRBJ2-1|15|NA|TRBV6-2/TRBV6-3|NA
TGTGCCAGCAGTTACGGGGAACGCTCCTACAATGAGCAGTTCTTC
CASSYGERSYNEQFF
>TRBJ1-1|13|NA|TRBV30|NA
TGTGCCTGGACAGTGCAGGCGAGGGGTGAAGCTTTCTTT
CAWTVQARGEAFF
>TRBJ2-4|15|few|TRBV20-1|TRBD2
TGCAGTGCTAGCAGACTAGCGGGGGACAAAAACATTCAGTACTTC
CSASRLAGDKNIQYF
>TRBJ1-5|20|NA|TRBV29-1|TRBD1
TGCAGCGTTGGGACCCTGAGGGACAGGAAACTAAAAGATAGCAATCAGCCCCAGCATTTT
CSVGTLRDRKLKDSNQPQHF
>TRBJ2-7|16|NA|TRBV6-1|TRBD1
TGTGCCAGTCCGGGACAGGGGTACCGGAGCTCCTACGAGCAGTACTTC
CASPGQGYRSSYEQYF
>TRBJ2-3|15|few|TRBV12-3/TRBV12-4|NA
TGTGCCAGCAGTTTTAAACAAGTTGACACAGATACGCAGTATTTT
CASSFKQVDTDTQYF
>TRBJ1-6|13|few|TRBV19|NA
TGTGCCAGTAGTATATCCGAAAATTCACCCCTCCACTTT
CASSISENSPLHF
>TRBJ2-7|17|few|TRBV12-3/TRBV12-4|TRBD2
TGTGCCAGCAGTTTACCCGGAGCGGGGGGGGGTCCCTACGAGCAGTACTTC
CASSLPGAGGGPYEQYF
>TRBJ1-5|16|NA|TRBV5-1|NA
TGCGCCAGCAGCCCCACCTCGGGGGGGGGCAATCAGCCCCAGCATTTT
CASSPTSGGGNQPQHF
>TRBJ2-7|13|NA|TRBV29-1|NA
TGCAGCGTTGGGGACTCACCCCTTTACGAGCAGTACTTC
CSVGDSPLYEQYF
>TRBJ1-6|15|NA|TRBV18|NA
TGTGCCAGCTCACCCGACAGCAACAATAATTCACCCCTCCACTTT
CASSPDSNNNSPLHF
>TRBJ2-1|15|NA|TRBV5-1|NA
TGCGCCAGCAGCTTGGGAGAGGCACAGTACAATGAGCAGTTCTTC
CASSLGEAQYNEQFF
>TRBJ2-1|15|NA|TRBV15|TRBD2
TGTGCCACCAGCAGAGACCCGGGGGGGTGGAGTGAGCAGTTCTTC
CATSRDPGGWSEQFF
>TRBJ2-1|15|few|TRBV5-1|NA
TGCGCCAGCAGCTTGGCCATAGGGGCCTACAATGAGCAGTTCTTC
CASSLAIGAYNEQFF
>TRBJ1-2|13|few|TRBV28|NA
TGTGCCAGCAGTTTAGTTTCCAGGCAGGGCTACACCTTC
CASSLVSRQGYTF